One T cell receptor beta chain is described in this entry. Its target is not known. V lost 4 bases to trimming and J lost 2 bases, with 15 bases between them. The CDR3 is made up of 15 amino acids. Germline-derived CDR1 and CDR2 are SGHTA and FQGTGA. Produced via immunoSEQ multiplex PCR; TCRdb's table is partial and in-frame only. This sample yields 130,000 or so clones, of which about nine tenths are seen a single time; approximately 1.1% belongs to the top ten. These data belong to a study of T cell responses to AZD1222 COVID-19 vaccine. The overall study: Pooling covered second doses at about 4 or about 12 weeks. Study-wide points: Nearly half of unique spike-specific TCRs reportedly avoided B.1.351 and B.1.1.7 mutated regions. There were mostly white British donors and more females than males, and clonal diversity was possibly underestimated.

This receptor was identified in an adult in good health. The input for sequencing was peripheral blood, taken on day 0 of AZD1222 vaccination. The J gene is TRBJ2-7, the V gene TRBV7-3; either TRBD1 or TRBD2 may supply D (7 bases each). This chain's CDR3 is CASSSQGGLTYEQYF. In DNA form, the CDR3 reads TGTGCCAGCAGCTCTCAGGGGGGGCTCACCTACGAGCAGTACTTC.